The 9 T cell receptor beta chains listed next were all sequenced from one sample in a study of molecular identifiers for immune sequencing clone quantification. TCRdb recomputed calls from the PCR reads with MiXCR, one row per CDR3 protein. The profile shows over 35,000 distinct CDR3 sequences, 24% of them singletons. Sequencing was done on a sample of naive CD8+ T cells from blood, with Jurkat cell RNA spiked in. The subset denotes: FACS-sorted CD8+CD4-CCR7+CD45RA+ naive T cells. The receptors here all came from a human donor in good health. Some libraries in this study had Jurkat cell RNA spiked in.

CDR3 sequence: CASSPTSESSYEQYV. CDR3 nucleotides: TGTGCCAGCAGCCCGACTAGCGAGAGCTCCTACGAGCAGTACGTC. This chain connects TRBV6-5 to TRBJ2-7, with 8 nucleotides matching TRBD2. CDR1 and CDR2 (germline): MNHEY, SVGAGI. There are 15 residues in the CDR3. The V segment lost 6 bases and the J segment 0 bases; nucleotides outside the gene matches: 7.

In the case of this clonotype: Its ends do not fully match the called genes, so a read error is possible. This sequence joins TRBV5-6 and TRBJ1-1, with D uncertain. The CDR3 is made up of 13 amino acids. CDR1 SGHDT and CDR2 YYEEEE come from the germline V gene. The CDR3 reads CASSSTMNTEAFF. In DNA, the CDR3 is TGTGCCAGCAGCTCTACGATGAACACCGAAGCTTTCTTT.

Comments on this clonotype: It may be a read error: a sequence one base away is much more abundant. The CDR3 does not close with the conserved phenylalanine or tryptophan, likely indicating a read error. The CDR3 is CASSQSFPTATNEKLFL. The CDR3 nucleotides are TGCGCCAGCAGCCAGTCCTTTCCGACAGCAACTAATGAAAAACTGTTTCTT. The V gene is TRBV4-1, the J gene TRBJ1-4, with D tentatively TRBD1 (5 bases). CDR1 is MGHRA and CDR2 is YSYEKL in the germline V gene. This CDR3 has 17 amino acids. Trimming left V 3 bases short and J 0 bases short, with 14 bases between.

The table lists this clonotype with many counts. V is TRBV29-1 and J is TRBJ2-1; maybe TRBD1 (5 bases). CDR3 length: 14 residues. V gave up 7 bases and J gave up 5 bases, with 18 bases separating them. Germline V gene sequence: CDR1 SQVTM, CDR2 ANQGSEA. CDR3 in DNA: TGCAGCGCCCAAATCCCGGACACCAACAATGAGCAGTTCTTC. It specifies CSAQIPDTNNEQFF.

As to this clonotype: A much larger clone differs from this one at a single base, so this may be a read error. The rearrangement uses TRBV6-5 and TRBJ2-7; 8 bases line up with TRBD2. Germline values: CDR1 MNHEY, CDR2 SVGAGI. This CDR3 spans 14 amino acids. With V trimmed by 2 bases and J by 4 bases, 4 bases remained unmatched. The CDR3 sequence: CASSYRRGVYEQYF. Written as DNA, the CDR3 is TGTGCCAGCAGTTACAGGCGGGGGGTGTACGAGCAGTACTTC.

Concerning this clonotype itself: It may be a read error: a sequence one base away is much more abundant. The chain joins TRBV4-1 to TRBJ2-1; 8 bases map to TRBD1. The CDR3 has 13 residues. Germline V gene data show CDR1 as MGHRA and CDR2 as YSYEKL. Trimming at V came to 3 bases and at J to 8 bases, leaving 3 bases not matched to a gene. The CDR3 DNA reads TGCGCCAGCAGCCATAGGACAGGGCATGAGCAGTTCTTC. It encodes CASSHRTGHEQFF.

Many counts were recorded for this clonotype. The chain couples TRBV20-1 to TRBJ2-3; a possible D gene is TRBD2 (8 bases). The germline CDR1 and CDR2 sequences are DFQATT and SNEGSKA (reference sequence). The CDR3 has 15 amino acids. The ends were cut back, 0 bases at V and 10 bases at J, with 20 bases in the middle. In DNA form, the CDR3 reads TGCAGTGCTAGAGATATACGGGAGGGGGCTGATGCGCAGTATTTT. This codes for CSARDIREGADAQYF.

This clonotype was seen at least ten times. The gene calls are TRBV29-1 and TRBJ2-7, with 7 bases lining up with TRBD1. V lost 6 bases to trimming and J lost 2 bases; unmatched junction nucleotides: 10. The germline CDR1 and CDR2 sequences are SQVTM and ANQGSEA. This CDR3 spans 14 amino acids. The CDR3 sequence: CSVSKGQLPYEQYF. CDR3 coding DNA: TGCAGCGTATCAAAGGGACAGTTGCCCTACGAGCAGTACTTC.

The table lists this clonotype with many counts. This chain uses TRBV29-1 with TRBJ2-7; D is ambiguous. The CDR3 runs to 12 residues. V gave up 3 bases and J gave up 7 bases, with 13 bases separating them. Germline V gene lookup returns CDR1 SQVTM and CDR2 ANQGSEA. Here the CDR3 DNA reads TGCAGCGTTGAGGGCCCCGCCCGAGAGCAGTACTTC. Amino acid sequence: CSVEGPAREQYF.